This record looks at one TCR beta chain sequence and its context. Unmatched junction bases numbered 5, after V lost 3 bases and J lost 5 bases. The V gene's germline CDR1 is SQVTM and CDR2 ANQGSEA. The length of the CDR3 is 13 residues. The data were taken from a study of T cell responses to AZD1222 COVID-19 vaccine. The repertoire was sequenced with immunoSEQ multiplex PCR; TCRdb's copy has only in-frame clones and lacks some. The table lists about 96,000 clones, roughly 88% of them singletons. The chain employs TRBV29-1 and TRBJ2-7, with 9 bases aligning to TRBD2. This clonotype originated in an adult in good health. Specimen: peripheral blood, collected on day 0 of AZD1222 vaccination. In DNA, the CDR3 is TGCAGCGTTGAGAATAGCGGGAGTAACGAGCAGTACTTC. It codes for CSVENSGSNEQYF.